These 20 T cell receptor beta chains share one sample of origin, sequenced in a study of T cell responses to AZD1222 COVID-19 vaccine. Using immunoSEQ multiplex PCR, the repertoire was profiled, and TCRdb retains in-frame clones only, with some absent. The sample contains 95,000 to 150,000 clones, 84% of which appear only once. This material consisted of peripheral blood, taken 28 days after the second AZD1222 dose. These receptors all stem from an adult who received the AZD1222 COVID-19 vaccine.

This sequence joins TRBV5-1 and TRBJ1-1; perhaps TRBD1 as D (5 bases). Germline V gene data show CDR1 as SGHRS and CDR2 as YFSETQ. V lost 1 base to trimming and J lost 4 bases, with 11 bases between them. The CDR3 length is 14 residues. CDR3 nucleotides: TGCGCCAGCAGCTTGCAGGGCGGGACCACTGAAGCTTTCTTT. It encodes CASSLQGGTTEAFF.

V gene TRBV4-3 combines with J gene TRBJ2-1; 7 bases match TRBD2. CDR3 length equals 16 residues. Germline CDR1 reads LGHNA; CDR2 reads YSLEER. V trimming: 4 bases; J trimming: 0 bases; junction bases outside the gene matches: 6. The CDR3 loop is CASSPGTTSSYNEQFF. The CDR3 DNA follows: TGCGCCAGCAGCCCGGGGACTACAAGCTCCTACAATGAGCAGTTCTTC.

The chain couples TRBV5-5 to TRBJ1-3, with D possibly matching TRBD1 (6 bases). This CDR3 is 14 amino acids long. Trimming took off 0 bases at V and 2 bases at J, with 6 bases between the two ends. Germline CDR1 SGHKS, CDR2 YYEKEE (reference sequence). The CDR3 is CASSLDRAGNTIYF. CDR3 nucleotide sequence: TGTGCCAGCAGCTTGGACAGGGCTGGAAACACCATATATTTT.

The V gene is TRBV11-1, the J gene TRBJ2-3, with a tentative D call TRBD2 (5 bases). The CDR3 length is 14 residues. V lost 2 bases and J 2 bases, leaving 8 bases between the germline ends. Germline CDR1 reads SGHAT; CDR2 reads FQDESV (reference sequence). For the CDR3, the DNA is TGTGCCAGCAGCTTACGAGGGCTCACAGATACGCAGTATTTT. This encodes CASSLRGLTDTQYF.

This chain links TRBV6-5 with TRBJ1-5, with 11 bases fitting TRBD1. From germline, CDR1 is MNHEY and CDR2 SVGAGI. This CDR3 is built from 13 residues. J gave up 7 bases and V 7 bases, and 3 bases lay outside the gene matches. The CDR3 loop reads CASTRTGGQPQHF. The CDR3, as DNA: TGTGCCAGCACCAGGACAGGGGGCCAGCCCCAGCATTTT.

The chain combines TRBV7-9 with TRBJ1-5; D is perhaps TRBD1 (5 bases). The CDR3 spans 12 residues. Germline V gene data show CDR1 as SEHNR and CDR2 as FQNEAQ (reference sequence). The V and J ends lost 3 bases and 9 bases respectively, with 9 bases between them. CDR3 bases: TGTGCCAGCAGCTTCCCGGGACGGCCCCAGCATTTT. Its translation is CASSFPGRPQHF.

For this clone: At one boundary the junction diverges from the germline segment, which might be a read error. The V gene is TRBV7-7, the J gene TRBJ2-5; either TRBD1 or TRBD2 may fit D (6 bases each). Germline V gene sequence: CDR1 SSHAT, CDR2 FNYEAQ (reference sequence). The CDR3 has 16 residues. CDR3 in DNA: TGTGCTAGCAGCTTGGGGGGCAGGGACTGGTCAGAGACCCAGTACTTC. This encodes CASSLGGRDWSETQYF. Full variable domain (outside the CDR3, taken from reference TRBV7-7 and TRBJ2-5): GAGVSQSPRYKVTKRGQDVTLRCDPISSHATLYWYQQALGQGPEFLTYFNYEAQPDKSGLPSDRFSAERPEGSISTLTIQRTEQRDSAMYRCASSLGGRDWSETQYFGPGTRLLVL.

The CDR3 reads CASSLGGGLVPQHF. CDR3 nucleotide sequence: TGTGCCAGCAGTTTAGGTGGGGGCCTCGTCCCCCAGCATTTT. The V gene is TRBV27, the J gene TRBJ1-5; a weak D match, TRBD1 (6 bases). This CDR3 has 14 residues. Trimming stripped 2 bases from V and 10 bases from J, with 15 bases between. Germline V gives CDR1 MNHEY, CDR2 SMNVEV (reference sequence).

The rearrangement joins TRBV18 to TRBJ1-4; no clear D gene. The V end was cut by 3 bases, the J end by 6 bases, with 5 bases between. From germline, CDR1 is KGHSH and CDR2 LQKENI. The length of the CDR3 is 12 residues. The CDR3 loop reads CASSPGYEKLFF. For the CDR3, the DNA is TGTGCCAGCTCACCGGGGTATGAAAAACTGTTTTTT. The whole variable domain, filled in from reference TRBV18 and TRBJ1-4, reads NAGVMQNPRHLVRRRGQEARLRCSPMKGHSHVYWYRQLPEEGLKFMVYLQKENIIDESGMPKERFSAEFPKEGPSILRIQQVVRGDSAAYFCASSPGYEKLFFGSGTQLSVL.

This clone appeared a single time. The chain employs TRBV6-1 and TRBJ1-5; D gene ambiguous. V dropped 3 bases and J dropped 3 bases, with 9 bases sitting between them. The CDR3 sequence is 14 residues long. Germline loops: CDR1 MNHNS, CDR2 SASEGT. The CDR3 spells CASSENWDNQPQHF. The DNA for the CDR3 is TGTGCCAGCAGTGAGAATTGGGACAATCAGCCCCAGCATTTT.

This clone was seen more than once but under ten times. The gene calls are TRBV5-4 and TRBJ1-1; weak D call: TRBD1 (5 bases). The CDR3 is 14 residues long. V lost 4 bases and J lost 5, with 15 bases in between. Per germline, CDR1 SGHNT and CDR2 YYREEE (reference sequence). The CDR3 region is CASSLGVVRTEAFF. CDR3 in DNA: TGTGCCAGCAGCCTGGGGGTTGTCCGGACTGAAGCTTTCTTT.

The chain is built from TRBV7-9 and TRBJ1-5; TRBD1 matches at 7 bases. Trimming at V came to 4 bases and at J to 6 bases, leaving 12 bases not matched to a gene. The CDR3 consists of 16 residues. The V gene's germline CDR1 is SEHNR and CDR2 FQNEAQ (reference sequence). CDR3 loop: CASSSLRDSLGQPQHF. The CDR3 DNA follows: TGTGCCAGCAGCTCCCTGCGGGACAGCCTGGGTCAGCCCCAGCATTTT.

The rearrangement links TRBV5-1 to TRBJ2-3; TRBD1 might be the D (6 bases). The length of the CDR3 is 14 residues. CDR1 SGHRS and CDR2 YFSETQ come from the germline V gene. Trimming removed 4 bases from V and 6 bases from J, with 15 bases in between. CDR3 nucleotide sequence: TGCGCCAGCAGCCCCGGGACACCTCAGGATACGCAGTATTTT. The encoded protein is CASSPGTPQDTQYF.

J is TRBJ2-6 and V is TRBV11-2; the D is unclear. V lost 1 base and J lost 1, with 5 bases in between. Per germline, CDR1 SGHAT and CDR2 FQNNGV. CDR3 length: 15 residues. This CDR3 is CASSLVPSGANVLTF. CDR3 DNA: TGTGCCAGCAGCTTAGTTCCTTCTGGGGCCAACGTCCTGACTTTC.

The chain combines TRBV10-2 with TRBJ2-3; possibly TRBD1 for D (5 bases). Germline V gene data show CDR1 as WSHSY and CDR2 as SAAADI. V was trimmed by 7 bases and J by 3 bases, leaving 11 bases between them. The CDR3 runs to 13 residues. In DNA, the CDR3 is TGCGCCAGCATCCAGGGATGGACAGATACGCAGTATTTT. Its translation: CASIQGWTDTQYF.

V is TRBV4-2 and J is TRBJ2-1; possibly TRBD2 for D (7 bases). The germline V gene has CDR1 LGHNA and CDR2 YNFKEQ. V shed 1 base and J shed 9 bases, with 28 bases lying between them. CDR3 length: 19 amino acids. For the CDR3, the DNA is TGTGCCAGCAGCCAAGTGGCTAGAGTGGGGGGGGCCCCCCCGGCTGAGCAGTTCTTC. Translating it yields CASSQVARVGGAPPAEQFF.

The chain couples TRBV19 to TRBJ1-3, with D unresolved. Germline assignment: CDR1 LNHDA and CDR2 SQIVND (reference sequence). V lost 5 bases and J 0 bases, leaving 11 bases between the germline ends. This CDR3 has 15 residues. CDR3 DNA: TGTGCCAGTAGTCGTCTCGTAGACTCTGGAAACACCATATATTTT. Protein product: CASSRLVDSGNTIYF.

The CDR3 is CATSIGQGYNQPQHF. Written as DNA, the CDR3 is TGTGCCACCAGCATTGGACAAGGCTACAATCAGCCCCAGCATTTT. This chain uses TRBV24-1 with TRBJ1-5; D is possibly TRBD1 (5 bases). The V and J ends lost 7 bases and 3 bases respectively, with 15 bases between them. The germline gives CDR1 KGHDR, CDR2 SFDVKD. The CDR3 extends over 15 amino acids.

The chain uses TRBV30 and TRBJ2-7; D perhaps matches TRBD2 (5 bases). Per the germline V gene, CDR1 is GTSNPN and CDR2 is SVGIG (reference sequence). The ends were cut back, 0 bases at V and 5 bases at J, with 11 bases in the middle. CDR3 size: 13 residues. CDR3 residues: CAWSVGRRNEQYF. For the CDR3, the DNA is TGTGCCTGGAGTGTGGGAAGGAGGAACGAGCAGTACTTC.

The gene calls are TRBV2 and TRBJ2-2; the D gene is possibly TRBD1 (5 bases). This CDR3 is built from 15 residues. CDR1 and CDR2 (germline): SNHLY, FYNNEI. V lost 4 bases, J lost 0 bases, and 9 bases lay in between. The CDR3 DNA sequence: TGTGCCAGCAGTGGTGAACAGGCGAACACCGGGGAGCTGTTTTTT. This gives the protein CASSGEQANTGELFF.